These T cell receptor beta chains were read from a single sample in a study of cytomegalovirus exposure and HLA in healthy donors. Profiled with immunoSEQ multiplex PCR; TCRdb holds only in-frame clones, not every one. The sample includes tens of thousands of clones, 77% of them seen just once. The sequencing sample was made of PBMCs. Source of these receptors: a man aged 45-65 years in good health and CMV-seropositive. Each CDR3 is given with its conserved first and last residue. D genes are given only for firm matches. Size is omitted from some rows. Given values are once, few, many or a class for expanded clones.

cdr3_length d_call j_call clone_size v_call cdr3_aa cdr3_nt
16 - TRBJ1-2 - TRBV15 CATSRGPPGGDDGYTF TGTGCCACCAGCAGGGGACCCCCCGGAGGGGACGATGGCTACACCTTC
14 TRBD1 TRBJ1-2 - TRBV27 CASSPTGVAYGYTF TGTGCCAGCAGTCCCACAGGGGTTGCCTATGGCTACACCTTC
15 TRBD2 TRBJ2-1 few TRBV18 CASSRTSGKGNEQFF TGTGCCAGCTCCCGCACTAGCGGGAAGGGGAATGAGCAGTTCTTC
14 - TRBJ2-2 - TRBV11-2 CASSYMRQTGELFF TGTGCCAGCAGCTACATGAGACAAACCGGGGAGCTGTTTTTT
16 TRBD2 TRBJ2-7 - TRBV2 CASNIGSSGTNYEQYF TGTGCCAGCAACATAGGGTCTAGCGGGACGAACTACGAGCAGTACTTC
16 TRBD2 TRBJ2-3 few TRBV19 CASSRAGGTSTDTQYF TGTGCCAGTAGTAGGGCGGGGGGGACTAGCACAGATACGCAGTATTTT
13 - TRBJ1-1 - TRBV7-2 CASRLTGNTEAFF TGTGCCAGCAGGTTGACAGGGAACACTGAAGCTTTCTTT
14 - TRBJ1-2 - TRBV19 CASNSHGFSYGYTF TGTGCCAGTAACTCCCACGGTTTTTCCTATGGCTACACCTTC
14 - TRBJ2-7 - TRBV6-5 CASSLMREAGEQYF TGTGCCAGCAGCCTCATGAGGGAGGCGGGAGAGCAGTACTTC
12 TRBD1 TRBJ1-2 - TRBV10-3 CAIMARGDGYTF TGTGCCATCATGGCCAGGGGGGACGGCTACACCTTC
13 TRBD2 TRBJ2-7 once TRBV19 CATGTSGPYEQYF TGTGCCACTGGGACTAGCGGGCCCTACGAGCAGTACTTC
15 TRBD1 TRBJ2-6 - TRBV5-1 CASSQQGTGANVLTF TGCGCCAGCAGCCAACAGGGGACTGGGGCCAACGTCCTGACTTTC
14 - TRBJ2-2 - TRBV9 CASSVGRGTGELFF TGTGCCAGCAGCGTAGGGCGGGGCACCGGGGAGCTGTTTTTT
13 - TRBJ1-3 - TRBV5-6 CASSLGRADTMYF TGTGCCAGCAGCTTGGGTAGGGCGGACACCATGTATTTT
15 TRBD1 TRBJ1-6 - TRBV9 CASSVEGTGNSPLHF TGTGCCAGCAGCGTAGAGGGGACAGGGAATTCACCCCTCCACTTT
12 - TRBJ1-1 - TRBV11-3 CASSRRVSGAFF TGTGCCAGCAGCCGTCGGGTCTCCGGGGCTTTCTTT
15 - TRBJ2-7 - TRBV5-1 CASSLDQATSYEQYF TGCGCCAGCAGCTTGGATCAGGCTACCTCCTACGAGCAGTACTTC
14 TRBD1 TRBJ2-5 - TRBV30 CAWSEQGSQETQYF TGTGCCTGGAGTGAACAGGGGTCCCAAGAGACCCAGTACTTC
14 - TRBJ1-2 - TRBV25-1 CASSGTDRTYGYTF TGTGCCAGCAGTGGGACAGACAGGACCTATGGCTACACCTTC
17 - TRBJ1-3 - TRBV19 CASRNPIRGVSGNTIYF TGTGCCAGTAGGAACCCAATTCGGGGGGTTAGTGGAAACACCATATATTTT
16 TRBD2 TRBJ2-5 - TRBV7-7 CASSKGLAGIRETQYF TGTGCTAGCAGCAAAGGACTAGCGGGAATCCGGGAGACCCAGTACTTC
17 TRBD1 TRBJ2-1 few TRBV15 CATSRWMTGQARHEQFF TGTGCCACCAGCAGGTGGATGACTGGACAGGCGCGCCATGAGCAGTTCTTC
13 - TRBJ1-1 - TRBV5-5 CASSSVLNTEAFF TGTGCCAGCAGCTCGGTCCTGAACACTGAAGCTTTCTTT
13 TRBD1 TRBJ2-5 - TRBV7-9 CASSRGQAETQYF TGTGCCAGCAGCAGGGGACAGGCGGAGACCCAGTACTTC
15 TRBD1 TRBJ2-6 - TRBV27 CASSLTGPGANVLTF TGTGCCAGCAGTCTGACAGGGCCTGGGGCCAACGTCCTGACTTTC
17 TRBD2 TRBJ2-3 - TRBV11-2 CASSLTSGSGRAITQYF TGTGCCAGCAGCTTAACCTCCGGTAGCGGGAGGGCCATTACGCAGTATTTT
14 - TRBJ2-5 - TRBV27 CASRAWEYQETQYF TGTGCCAGCAGAGCTTGGGAGTACCAAGAGACCCAGTACTTC
14 - TRBJ2-7 - TRBV18 CASSPPHSFYEQYF TGTGCCAGCTCACCACCTCACAGCTTCTACGAGCAGTACTTC
16 TRBD2 TRBJ2-3 - TRBV7-2 CASSLDRTSGTDTQYF TGTGCCAGCAGCTTAGATAGGACTAGCGGCACAGATACGCAGTATTTT
14 TRBD2 TRBJ2-2 - TRBV6-1 CASSGIAGELELFF TGTGCCAGCAGTGGCATAGCGGGAGAGTTGGAGCTGTTTTTT
15 TRBD1 TRBJ1-1 - TRBV19 CASSLGTGRDTEAFF TGTGCCAGTAGTCTGGGGACAGGGCGAGACACTGAAGCTTTCTTT
14 TRBD1 TRBJ1-3 - TRBV10-3 CAIRQGSEGNTIYF TGTGCCATCAGACAGGGGTCGGAGGGAAACACCATATATTTT
13 - TRBJ2-7 - TRBV18 CASSPGEGDEQYF TGTGCCAGCTCACCGGGGGAGGGGGACGAGCAGTACTTC
16 TRBD2 TRBJ2-1 once TRBV5-4 CASSYPPREAYNEQFF TGTGCCAGCAGCTACCCTCCTCGGGAGGCCTACAATGAGCAGTTCTTC
15 - TRBJ1-5 - TRBV5-8 CASERESLGNQPQHF TGTGCCAGCGAAAGGGAGAGTTTAGGAAATCAGCCCCAGCATTTT
14 - TRBJ1-3 - TRBV7-9 CASSLETSGNTIYF TGTGCCAGCAGCTTAGAGACAAGTGGAAACACCATATATTTT
13 - TRBJ2-1 - TRBV6-6 CASSYTSYNEQFF TGTGCCAGCAGCTACACTTCCTACAATGAGCAGTTCTTC
13 - TRBJ2-7 - TRBV21-1 CASSKVDRVEQYF TGTGCCAGCAGCAAAGTGGACAGGGTCGAGCAGTACTTC
16 TRBD2 TRBJ2-3 - TRBV7-6 CASSKAASGVGDTQYF TGTGCCAGCAGCAAGGCGGCGAGCGGGGTGGGAGATACGCAGTATTTT
13 TRBD1 TRBJ1-6 - TRBV7-2 CASKRDRGSPLHF TGTGCCAGCAAACGGGACAGGGGTTCACCCCTCCACTTT
15 - TRBJ2-3 - TRBV7-2 CASSLTRASTDTQYF TGTGCCAGCAGCTTAACGAGAGCTAGCACAGATACGCAGTATTTT
14 - TRBJ2-2 - TRBV11-3 CASSPQAGIGELFF TGTGCCAGCAGCCCGCAGGCAGGAATCGGGGAGCTGTTTTTT
12 - TRBJ1-5 - TRBV2 CASSEGGPPQHF TGTGCCAGCAGTGAAGGAGGGCCGCCCCAGCATTTT
14 - TRBJ2-7 - TRBV27 CASSDRLSSYEQYF TGTGCCAGCAGTGACAGGTTAAGCTCCTACGAGCAGTACTTC
14 TRBD1 TRBJ1-4 - TRBV7-6 CASSSGQGGEKLFF TGTGCCAGCAGCTCGGGACAGGGGGGGGAAAAACTGTTTTTT
13 - TRBJ1-2 - TRBV7-2 CASSLLGNYGYTF TGTGCCAGCAGCTTATTGGGCAACTATGGCTACACCTTC